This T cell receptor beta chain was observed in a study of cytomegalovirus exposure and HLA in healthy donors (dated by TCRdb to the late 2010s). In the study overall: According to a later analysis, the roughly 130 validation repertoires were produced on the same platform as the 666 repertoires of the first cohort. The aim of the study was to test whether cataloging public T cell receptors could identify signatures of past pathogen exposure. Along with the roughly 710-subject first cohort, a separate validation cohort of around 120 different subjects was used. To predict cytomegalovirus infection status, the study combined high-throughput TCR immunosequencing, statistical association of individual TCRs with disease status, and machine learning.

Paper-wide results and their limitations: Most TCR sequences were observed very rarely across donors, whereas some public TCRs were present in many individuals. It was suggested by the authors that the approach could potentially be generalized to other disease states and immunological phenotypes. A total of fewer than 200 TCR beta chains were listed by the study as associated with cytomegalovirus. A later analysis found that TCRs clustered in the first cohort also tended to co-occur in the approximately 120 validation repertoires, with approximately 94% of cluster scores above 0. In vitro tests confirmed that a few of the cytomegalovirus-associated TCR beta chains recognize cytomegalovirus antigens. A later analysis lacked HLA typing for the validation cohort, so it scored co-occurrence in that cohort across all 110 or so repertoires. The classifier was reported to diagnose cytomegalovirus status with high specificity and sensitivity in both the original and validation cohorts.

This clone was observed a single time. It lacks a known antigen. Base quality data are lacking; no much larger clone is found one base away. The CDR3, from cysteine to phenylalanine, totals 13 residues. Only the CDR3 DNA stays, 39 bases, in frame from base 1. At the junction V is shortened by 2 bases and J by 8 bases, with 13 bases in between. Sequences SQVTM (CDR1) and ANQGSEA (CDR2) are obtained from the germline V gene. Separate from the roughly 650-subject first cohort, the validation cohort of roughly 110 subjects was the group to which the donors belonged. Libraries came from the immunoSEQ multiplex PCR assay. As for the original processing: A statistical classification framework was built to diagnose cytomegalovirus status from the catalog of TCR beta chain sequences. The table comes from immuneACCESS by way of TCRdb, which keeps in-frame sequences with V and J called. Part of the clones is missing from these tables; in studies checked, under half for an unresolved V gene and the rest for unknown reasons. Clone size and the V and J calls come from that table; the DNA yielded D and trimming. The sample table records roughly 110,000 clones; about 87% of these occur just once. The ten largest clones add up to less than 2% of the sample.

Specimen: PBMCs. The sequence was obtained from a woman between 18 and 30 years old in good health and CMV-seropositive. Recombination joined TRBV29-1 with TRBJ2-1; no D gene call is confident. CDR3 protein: CSVERGDRDEQFF. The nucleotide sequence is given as TGCAGCGTTGAAAGAGGAGATCGGGATGAGCAGTTCTTC.